The 5 T cell receptor beta chains listed next were all sequenced from one sample in a study of blood T cell repertoires in COVID-19. Using immunoSEQ multiplex PCR, the repertoire was profiled, and TCRdb retains in-frame clones only, with some absent. The table lists about 35,000 clones, approximately 85% of them singletons, with 40% to 55% in the top ten. The sequencing sample was made of peripheral blood. Receptors originate from a man aged 55 to 70 with active or convalescent COVID-19.

The rearrangement uses TRBV5-1 and TRBJ1-1; 8 nucleotides agree with TRBD1. Per the germline V gene, CDR1 is SGHRS and CDR2 is YFSETQ. This CDR3 comprises 14 residues. Trimming at V came to 1 base and at J to 1 base, leaving 0 bases not matched to a gene. CDR3 loop: CASSLTGGNTEAFF. The CDR3 nucleotides are TGCGCCAGCAGCTTGACAGGGGGGAACACTGAAGCTTTCTTT.

This clone was seen a single time. The chain links TRBV24-1 to TRBJ2-1; the D gene is possibly TRBD2 (5 bases). The CDR3 sequence is 16 residues long. Trimming cost V 6 bases and J 6 bases, with 20 bases left between them. Germline lookup yields CDR1 KGHDR and CDR2 SFDVKD. The CDR3 region has the DNA TGTGCCACCAGTTCCCTCCGGGATAAGGGAACCAATGAGCAGTTCTTC. Its translation: CATSSLRDKGTNEQFF.

This clone appeared a few times. The V call is TRBV20-1, the J call TRBJ1-5; 7 positions agree with TRBD1. V lost 3 bases to trimming and J lost 7 bases; unmatched junction nucleotides: 6. Per the germline V gene, CDR1 is DFQATT and CDR2 is SNEGSKA (reference sequence). The CDR3 sequence is 13 residues long. CDR3: CSASSGTEQPQHF. In nucleotides, the CDR3 is TGCAGTGCTAGTTCAGGGACAGAGCAGCCCCAGCATTTT.

This clone was counted only a few times. The chain has TRBV7-9 and TRBJ1-6, with D tentatively TRBD1 (6 bases). CDR3 length equals 14 residues. Germline loops: CDR1 SEHNR, CDR2 FQNEAQ (reference sequence). V lost 5 bases and J lost 7, with 12 bases in between. In DNA form, the CDR3 reads TGTGCCAGCAGCGCGGGGGCGGAGAATTCACCCCTCCACTTT. Translated: CASSAGAENSPLHF.

This clone was counted only a few times. The genes are TRBV13 and TRBJ2-5, with 8 bases matching TRBD2. Germline V CDR1 and CDR2: PRHDT, FYEKMQ (reference sequence). J gave up 6 bases and V 3 bases, and 6 bases lay outside the gene matches. There are 14 residues in the CDR3. This chain's CDR3 is CASSFAGGGKTQYF. The CDR3 DNA sequence: TGTGCCAGCAGCTTCGCGGGAGGCGGGAAGACCCAGTACTTC.